Reported below is one TCR beta chain. What it binds is not known. This may be a read error: a much more frequent sequence differs by one nucleotide. The data were taken from a study of CD8 T cells in ankylosing spondylitis. Regarding the study as a whole: Seven to nine highly homologous variants made up a TCR beta motif that seemed to typify ankylosing spondylitis blood. Those disease-linked clones were CD8+; they were also relatively rare in peripheral blood. According to the report, clones linked to the disease were significantly enriched in matched synovial fluid samples taken from ankylosing spondylitis patients.

Making the TCR beta libraries involved quantitative 5'-RACE with molecular barcodes. TCRdb re-analysed the 5' RACE reads in MiXCR, keeping a single row per CDR3 protein. The sample carries under 55,000 distinct CDR3 sequences, 6.5% to 9% recorded once. After removal of 10 bases from V and 4 bases from J, the junction contained 12 bases not matched to a gene. The CDR3 contains 14 residues. CDR1 and CDR2 from the germline V gene are SGHTA and FQGNSA. The rearrangement links TRBV7-2 to TRBJ2-5, with 7 bases that match TRBD1. Sequenced input: blood, either unsorted or a sorted T cell fraction (not recorded which). The sequence came from a female donor with ankylosing spondylitis or in good health (not recorded which). Here the CDR3 reads CANTPDRAGETQYF. The CDR3 bases are TGTGCCAACACCCCAGACAGGGCCGGAGAGACCCAGTACTTC.